This note documents a single TCR beta chain sequence. One junction end disagrees with the germline gene, perhaps due to a read error. This CDR3 contains 15 residues. CDR1 and CDR2 (germline): MNHNS, SASEGT. Profiling relied on immunoSEQ multiplex PCR, and the TCRdb table lists in-frame clones only, not all of them. The sample has roughly 160,000 clones; 81% are singletons. These data are taken from a study of blood T cell repertoires in COVID-19. The J gene is TRBJ2-1, the V gene TRBV6-1, with 8 positions matching TRBD1. The sample taken for sequencing was PBMCs or T cells enriched from blood (not recorded which). This receptor was taken from a woman in her thirties or forties with acute COVID-19. The CDR3 sequence: CASSEQGAVYNEQFF. The DNA for the CDR3 is TGTGCCAGCAGTGAACAGGGGGCCGTTTACAATGAGCAATTCTTC.